These T cell receptor beta chains were read from a single sample in a study of beta chain features in type 1 diabetes. Data came from immunoSEQ multiplex PCR; TCRdb stores just in-frame clones and leaves some out. The sample shows some 180,000 clones, more than 10% of them seen only once. Sequencing was done on a sample of central memory CD4+ T cells from blood. These receptors all come from a woman between 18 and 30 years old in good health. CDR3s include the opening cysteine and the closing phenylalanine or tryptophan. The order of the fields is clone size, CDR3 length, J gene, V gene, D gene, CDR3 DNA, CDR3 protein. A D gene is named only where the DNA matches it firmly. Clone size is not always given. Where it is, it says once, few, many or a class for expanded clones.

>few|16|TRBJ2-7|TRBV1|-
TGCACCAGCAGCCAAGATCATCTAGCGGGAGACCACGAGCAGTACTTC
CTSSQDHLAGDHEQYF
>few|13|TRBJ2-7|TRBV18|TRBD1
TGTGCCAGCTCACAGGGACAGGGTAACGAGCAGTACTTC
CASSQGQGNEQYF
>-|14|TRBJ2-5|TRBV2|-
TGTGCCAGCAGTGACCAGCAGGCCCAAGAGACCCAGTACTTC
CASSDQQAQETQYF
>few|16|TRBJ1-4|TRBV4-3|-
TGCGCCAGCAGCCAAGATACGGGGGTGGAAGGAGAAAAACTGTTTTTT
CASSQDTGVEGEKLFF
>-|18|TRBJ2-1|TRBV10-3|TRBD2
TGTGCCATCAGTCCGGGACTAGCGGGAGTCTTTCCCTACAATGAGCAGTTCTTC
CAISPGLAGVFPYNEQFF
>few|13|TRBJ1-4|TRBV11-2|-
TGTGCCAGCAGCCGACAGGTTAATGAAAAACTGTTTTTT
CASSRQVNEKLFF
>-|17|TRBJ1-5|TRBV7-9|-
TGTGCCAGCAGCTTTGGTTGGGGAGGCAGAACTCATCAGCCCCAGCATTTT
CASSFGWGGRTHQPQHF
>-|15|TRBJ1-2|TRBV15|-
TGTGCCACCAGCAGAGATAAGGACGGACTGGGTGGCTACACCTTC
CATSRDKDGLGGYTF
>-|18|TRBJ2-6|TRBV6-1|TRBD2
TGTGCCAGCAGTGGACTAGCGGGAGGGACCTCTGGGGCCAACGTCCTGACTTTC
CASSGLAGGTSGANVLTF
>few|14|TRBJ2-1|TRBV28|-
TGTGCCAGCAGCCTACACTTAAGGGGTTATGAGCAGTTCTTC
CASSLHLRGYEQFF
>-|15|TRBJ2-2|TRBV13|TRBD1
TGTGCCAGCAGCTCCGGGACAGCGAACACCGGGGAGCTGTTTTTT
CASSSGTANTGELFF
>-|17|TRBJ2-3|TRBV7-3|TRBD2
TGTGCCAGCAGCTTAGGAGGGGGCGGGAGGGCCACAGATACGCAGTATTTT
CASSLGGGGRATDTQYF
>many|13|TRBJ2-4|TRBV14|-
TGTGCCAGCAGCCAAGTCCAGGGTAACATTCAGTACTTC
CASSQVQGNIQYF
>-|15|TRBJ2-7|TRBV30|TRBD2
TGTGCCTGGAGGGGAGGGCCTGGCACCGGCTACGAGCAGTACTTC
CAWRGGPGTGYEQYF
>-|13|TRBJ2-5|TRBV11-2|TRBD1
TGTGCCAGCAGCGAGGGACAGAAAGAGACCCAGTACTTC
CASSEGQKETQYF
>-|16|TRBJ1-5|TRBV7-9|TRBD1
TGTGCCAGCAGCTCATCCAGGACAGGGATCAATCAGCCCCAGCATTTT
CASSSSRTGINQPQHF
>few|15|TRBJ2-7|TRBV29-1|TRBD1
TGCAGCGTTCGTCCCGGGACAGGAGCGGCCTACGAGCAGTACTTC
CSVRPGTGAAYEQYF
>few|15|TRBJ1-5|TRBV5-1|-
TGCGCCAGCAGCTTGGTCGGGGGGCCTAATCAGCCCCAGCATTTT
CASSLVGGPNQPQHF